Shown below are 21 T cell receptor beta chains from a single sample sequenced in a study of T cell responses to AZD1222 COVID-19 vaccine. The method was immunoSEQ multiplex PCR; TCRdb's version includes in-frame clones alone and lacks a portion of them. The data contain approximately 89,000 clones, just over 90% of them seen just once; the ten biggest clones take up roughly 4.8%. The sequencing here drew on peripheral blood, taken on day 0 of MenACWY control vaccination. Receptors were obtained from an adult in good health.

V gene TRBV7-6 combines with J gene TRBJ2-7, with D maybe TRBD1 (6 bases). The CDR3 spans 15 residues. The germline gives CDR1 SGHVS, CDR2 FNYEAQ. Deletions cut 1 base from V and 1 base from J, with 11 bases between. CDR3 nucleotide sequence: TGTGCCAGCAGCTTAGGGGGACAAATATCCTACGAGCAGTACTTC. Translating gives CASSLGGQISYEQYF.

This clone was seen once. V is TRBV28 and J is TRBJ1-6; the D gene is possibly TRBD1 (6 bases). Trimming took 5 bases from V and 7 from J, leaving 15 bases between them. Per germline, CDR1 MDHEN and CDR2 SYDVKM. The CDR3 totals 15 residues. CDR3 nucleotides: TGTGCCAGCAGTATAGTGGACAGAAAGAATTCACCCCTCCACTTT. It is translated as CASSIVDRKNSPLHF.

The chain is built from TRBV3-1 (or the pseudogene TRBV3-2) and TRBJ2-5; D not resolved. The V gene's germline CDR1 is LGHDT and CDR2 YNNKEL (reference sequence). The CDR3 contains 14 residues. V gave up 0 bases and J gave up 2 bases, with 7 bases separating them. CDR3 region: CASSQEGAQETQYF. The CDR3 DNA sequence: TGTGCCAGCAGCCAAGAAGGCGCTCAAGAGACCCAGTACTTC.

Worth noting for this clone: Different DNA sequences within this sample yield the same CDR3. CDR3 bases: TGTGCCAGCAGGAGAGAAGAGACCCAGTACTTC. Translated: CASRREETQYF. J is TRBJ2-5 and V is TRBV28; D ambiguous. CDR1 and CDR2 from the germline V gene are MDHEN and SYDVKM. The CDR3 spans 11 residues. Trimming left V 6 bases short and J 3 bases short, with 5 bases between.

This clone was detected only a few times. The gene calls are TRBV2 and TRBJ1-4; D uncertain. The V end lost 2 bases, the J end lost 7 bases, and 11 bases lay between the germline ends. This CDR3 has 14 amino acids. Germline V CDR1 and CDR2: SNHLY, FYNNEI. The CDR3 nucleotides read TGTGCCAGCAGTGAAACGGTGGGAAGTGAAAAACTGTTTTTT. This translates into CASSETVGSEKLFF.

DNA of the CDR3: TGTGCCAGCAGTTATCGGACAGGGGGACAGCCCCAGCATTTT. It is translated as CASSYRTGGQPQHF. The gene calls are TRBV6-6 and TRBJ1-5, with 10 bases matching TRBD1. The trim removed 3 bases at V and 7 bases at J, leaving 3 bases unmatched. Germline V CDR1 and CDR2: MNHNY, SVGAGI (reference sequence). This CDR3 is 14 amino acids long.

The V gene is TRBV4-1, the J gene TRBJ1-2; D might be TRBD1 (5 bases). Per germline, CDR1 MGHRA and CDR2 YSYEKL. CDR3 size: 16 residues. The V end was cut by 0 bases, the J end by 6 bases, with 17 bases between. The DNA of the CDR3 is TGCGCCAGCAGCCAAGATCCGGGACTCACCATCAATGGCTACACCTTC. Its protein is CASSQDPGLTINGYTF.

V is TRBV5-4 and J is TRBJ1-2, with D possibly being TRBD1 (6 bases). V was trimmed by 4 bases and J by 8 bases, leaving 18 bases between them. The germline V gene encodes CDR1 SGHNT and CDR2 YYREEE (reference sequence). This CDR3 is built from 14 residues. The chain's CDR3 is CASSPVTGAGGYTF. The DNA of the CDR3 is TGTGCCAGCAGCCCAGTCACGGGGGCAGGGGGCTACACCTTC.

The rearrangement links TRBV28 to TRBJ2-1, with 11 bases fitting TRBD1. Unmatched junction bases numbered 6, after V lost 6 bases and J lost 8 bases. CDR3 length equals 14 residues. Germline assignment: CDR1 MDHEN and CDR2 SYDVKM. CDR3 sequence (DNA): TGTGCCAGCAGCCAGGGACAGGGGGGCGATGAGCAGTTCTTC. It is translated as CASSQGQGGDEQFF.

This chain uses TRBV9 with TRBJ2-3; D is unclear. This CDR3 has 13 residues. The V gene lost 0 bases and the J gene lost 4 bases, with 6 bases spanning the gap. Germline V gives CDR1 SGDLS, CDR2 YYNGEE. The DNA for the CDR3 is TGTGCCAGCAGCGTAGATTGGTCAGATACGCAGTATTTT. Translating gives CASSVDWSDTQYF.

The sample holds one count of this clone. V gene TRBV11-1 combines with J gene TRBJ2-2; D may be TRBD2 (5 bases). The CDR3 extends over 14 amino acids. V was shortened by 6 bases and J by 4 bases, with 12 bases between the two germline ends. Per the germline V gene, CDR1 is SGHAT and CDR2 is FQDESV (reference sequence). CDR3 coding DNA: TGTGCCAGCAGGCCGAGCGGAGGCACCGGGGAGCTGTTTTTT. Encoded protein: CASRPSGGTGELFF.

This clone was counted once. V usage is TRBV4-3 and J usage is TRBJ2-2, with 11 bases matching TRBD2. Unmatched junction bases numbered 5, after V lost 1 base and J lost 4 bases. The germline V gene encodes CDR1 LGHNA and CDR2 YSLEER. The CDR3 has 17 residues. As DNA, the CDR3 is TGCGCCAGCAGCCAAGGGGGACTAGCGGTGATCACCGGGGAGCTGTTTTTT. Its translation is CASSQGGLAVITGELFF.

This clone occurred once. This chain links TRBV24-1 with TRBJ2-1; maybe TRBD2 (7 bases). This CDR3 has 14 residues. From germline, CDR1 is KGHDR and CDR2 SFDVKD. V lost 0 bases to trimming and J lost 9 bases, with 11 bases between them. The CDR3 coding sequence is TGTGCCACCAGTGATTTGGGGGGGGGCGGTGAGCAGTTCTTC. It encodes CATSDLGGGGEQFF.

The chain links TRBV18 to TRBJ1-1; maybe TRBD1 (5 bases). Trimming shortened V by 1 base and J by 7 bases, and 16 bases separated the two germline ends. Germline V gene lookup returns CDR1 KGHSH and CDR2 LQKENI. This CDR3 comprises 15 residues. DNA of the CDR3: TGTGCCAGCTCACCACTAGCCAGGGTAGGTGGTGAAGCTTTCTTT. This gives the protein CASSPLARVGGEAFF.

This chain links TRBV5-6 with TRBJ2-3; D is tentatively TRBD1 or TRBD2 (6 bases each). The V and J ends lost 3 bases and 5 bases respectively, with 22 bases between them. Germline CDR1 is SGHDT and CDR2 is YYEEEE. The CDR3 totals 17 residues. CDR3 nucleotide sequence: TGTGCCAGCAGCTCGGGGACCGTTACTAGGGGGGTAGATACGCAGTATTTT. It codes for CASSSGTVTRGVDTQYF.

This clone was detected only a few times. The chain is built from TRBV6-4 and TRBJ2-1, with 8 bases lining up with TRBD2. Germline lookup yields CDR1 MRHNA and CDR2 SNTAGT. The CDR3 contains 17 residues. Trimming removed 0 bases from V and 6 bases from J; junction bases left unmatched: 10. The CDR3: CASSDSFGSSGSNEQFF. For the CDR3, the DNA is TGTGCCAGCAGTGACTCTTTTGGATCAAGCGGGAGCAATGAGCAGTTCTTC.

The V call is TRBV5-1, the J call TRBJ2-5; 10 positions agree with TRBD2. V trimming: 4 bases; J trimming: 5 bases; junction bases outside the gene matches: 8. The CDR3 contains 15 residues. The germline V gene encodes CDR1 SGHRS and CDR2 YFSETQ. CDR3 in DNA: TGCGCCAGCAGCCGTGGGACTAGCGATGGGGAGACCCAGTACTTC. It is translated as CASSRGTSDGETQYF.

V and J are TRBV12-3 or TRBV12-4 and TRBJ2-5, with D perhaps matching TRBD2 (6 bases). Trimming stripped 8 bases from V and 5 bases from J, with 9 bases between. The CDR3 runs to 11 residues. The DNA of the CDR3 is TGTGCCAGCGGGACTGACGAGACCCAGTACTTC. Translated: CASGTDETQYF.

The chain links TRBV5-1 to TRBJ2-7; perhaps TRBD2 as D (5 bases). The CDR3 extends over 14 amino acids. Germline V gene lookup returns CDR1 SGHRS and CDR2 YFSETQ. The V end was cut by 4 bases, the J end by 3 bases, with 14 bases between. The CDR3 here is CASSQAEKVYEQYF. The CDR3 nucleotides are TGCGCCAGCAGCCAAGCGGAGAAGGTCTACGAGCAGTACTTC.

V is TRBV6-5 and J is TRBJ2-3; 9 nucleotides align to TRBD2. The CDR3 runs to 15 residues. The V and J ends lost 6 bases and 4 bases, in that order; junction bases with no gene match: 8. Looked up from germline, CDR1 is MNHEY and CDR2 is SVGAGI. The CDR3 coding sequence is TGTGCCAGCAGCTCCGGGACTAGCCAAGCAGATACGCAGTATTTT. Translating it yields CASSSGTSQADTQYF.

The chain employs TRBV5-1 and TRBJ2-7; 7 bases fit TRBD2. This CDR3 contains 14 residues. The germline V gene encodes CDR1 SGHRS and CDR2 YFSETQ. Losses at the gene ends were 0 bases for V and 5 bases for J; bases not matched to a gene: 5. In DNA form, the CDR3 reads TGCGCCAGCAGCTTGGGTAGCGGGCCAAACGAGCAGTACTTC. Translated: CASSLGSGPNEQYF.